This section outlines one T cell receptor beta chain sequence together with its context. The data derive from a study of blood T cell repertoires in COVID-19. About the research overall: The samples span acute and convalescent COVID-19 from the United States, Italy and Spain. T cells, B-cell-depleted T cells, or PBMCs provided the cDNA or gDNA that served as material.

Looked up from germline, CDR1 is LNHDA and CDR2 is SQIVND (reference sequence). Trimming pared 1 base from V and 0 bases from J, leaving 9 bases between. The CDR3 length is 15 residues. Under the authors' procedure: Quantification of nucleated cells was approximated via reference gene primer amplification. Sequencing was performed with immunoSEQ multiplex PCR; in TCRdb, only in-frame clones are kept and a portion is missing. V, J and clone size are taken as reported in that table, and D and trimming were inferred from the DNA itself. The sample includes around 50,000 clones, about 89% of them seen just once.

Source material: peripheral blood. This chain connects TRBV19 to TRBJ1-1, with D perhaps TRBD1 (5 bases). This TCR derives from an older man with active COVID-19. This chain's CDR3 is CASSIVRTLNTEAFF. The CDR3 DNA reads TGTGCCAGTAGTATAGTCCGGACATTGAACACTGAAGCTTTCTTT.